The 12 T cell receptor beta chains reported below all come from one sample, sequenced in a study of cytomegalovirus exposure and HLA in healthy donors. The PCR contained 60 Vbeta and 13 Jbeta primers. Clones were sequenced by immunoSEQ multiplex PCR, and TCRdb holds only the in-frame ones, with some missing. The sample lists 150,000 to 200,000 clones, about 90% occurring once. The sequencing sample was made of PBMCs. These receptors were collected from a boy aged 2-9 years in good health and CMV-seronegative.

This rearrangement joins TRBV11-2 to TRBJ2-7; a weak D match, TRBD1 (6 bases). Trimming shortened V by 3 bases and J by 3 bases, and 12 bases separated the two germline ends. Germline assignment: CDR1 SGHAT and CDR2 FQNNGV. This CDR3 is built from 14 residues. The CDR3 is CASSLVGTNYEQYF. The CDR3 bases are TGTGCCAGCAGCTTGGTCGGGACAAACTACGAGCAGTACTTC.

The chain has TRBV29-1 and TRBJ1-1; possibly TRBD1 for D (6 bases). From germline, CDR1 is SQVTM and CDR2 ANQGSEA. The CDR3 sequence is 12 residues long. V gave up 6 bases and J gave up 5 bases, with 13 bases separating them. CDR3 region: CSVAQGRTEAFF. The CDR3 DNA reads TGCAGCGTCGCACAGGGTCGGACTGAAGCTTTCTTT.

The chain recombines TRBV11-2 with TRBJ2-3, with no clear D. The CDR3 runs to 14 residues. Germline V gene sequence: CDR1 SGHAT, CDR2 FQNNGV. V was cut by 0 bases and J by 5 bases, with 9 bases left in between. CDR3 sequence reads: CASSLEGTGDTQYF. CDR3 bases: TGTGCCAGCAGCTTAGAGGGTACGGGAGATACGCAGTATTTT.

This chain uses TRBV28 with TRBJ2-2; no firm D call. CDR1 is MDHEN, CDR2 SYDVKM, per germline. CDR3 length: 14 amino acids. V lost 7 bases and J 0 bases, leaving 9 bases between the germline ends. The CDR3 DNA follows: TGTGCCAGCATGGTCTACTCGAACACCGGGGAGCTGTTTTTT. Its protein is CASMVYSNTGELFF.

The chain couples TRBV11-2 to TRBJ2-3; D is unclear. Per germline, CDR1 SGHAT and CDR2 FQNNGV. The CDR3 is 16 residues long. Trimming stripped 2 bases from V and 2 bases from J, with 14 bases between. The CDR3 here is CASSLQPRTFTDTQYF. In nucleotides, the CDR3 is TGTGCCAGCAGCTTACAACCCCGCACATTCACAGATACGCAGTATTTT. Together with reference TRBV11-2 and TRBJ2-3, the CDR3 gives the full variable domain: EAGVAQSPRYKIIEKRQSVAFWCNPISGHATLYWYQQILGQGPKLLIQFQNNGVVDDSQLPKDRFSAERLKGVDSTLKIQPAKLEDSAVYLCASSLQPRTFTDTQYFGPGTRLTVL.

The chain uses TRBV10-3 and TRBJ1-1; D is unclear. V was trimmed by 0 bases and J by 5 bases, leaving 16 bases between them. The germline V gene encodes CDR1 ENHRY and CDR2 SYGVKD. CDR3 length: 16 residues. The CDR3: CAISESTSRGLTEAFF. The DNA for the CDR3 is TGTGCCATCAGTGAGTCGACTTCTCGGGGTTTAACTGAAGCTTTCTTT.

V is TRBV5-1 and J is TRBJ2-2; 8 bases match TRBD2. The CDR3 consists of 19 residues. V lost 0 bases, J lost 7 bases, and 17 bases stayed unmatched. Per the germline V gene, CDR1 is SGHRS and CDR2 is YFSETQ. CDR3 DNA sequence: TGCGCCAGCAGCTTGGATGGCAGGGCCCCCGGGAGGGAGGACGGGGAGCTGTTTTTT. Amino acids: CASSLDGRAPGREDGELFF.

The chain employs TRBV4-2 and TRBJ2-2; D might be TRBD1 (5 bases). The V gene's germline CDR1 is LGHNA and CDR2 YNFKEQ. Trimming left V 1 base short and J 4 bases short, with 10 bases between. This CDR3 spans 15 amino acids. The CDR3 sequence is CASSQAMTVTGELFF. CDR3 bases: TGTGCCAGCAGCCAAGCGATGACAGTCACCGGGGAGCTGTTTTTT.

V is TRBV6-1 and J is TRBJ2-3; tentative D call: TRBD2 (6 bases). This CDR3 is built from 15 residues. V gave up 5 bases and J gave up 3 bases, with 15 bases separating them. Germline CDR1 is MNHNS and CDR2 is SASEGT. The CDR3 sequence is CASSTTSRRTDTQYF. CDR3 DNA: TGTGCCAGCAGTACAACTAGCAGGAGAACAGATACGCAGTATTTT.

This sequence joins TRBV7-9 and TRBJ2-3; possible D gene TRBD1, 5 bases. This CDR3 contains 13 residues. Germline CDR1 and CDR2: SEHNR and FQNEAQ (reference sequence). Between the trimmed V and J ends, which lost 6 bases and 5 bases, there was a span of 12 bases. Here the CDR3 reads CASRGLGRDTQYF. The CDR3 DNA sequence: TGTGCCAGCAGGGGGCTAGGGCGAGATACGCAGTATTTT.

The chain links TRBV7-9 to TRBJ1-4, with 7 nucleotides matching TRBD1. The CDR3 covers 16 residues. The V and J ends lost 2 bases and 5 bases, in that order; junction bases with no gene match: 8. Germline CDR1 and CDR2: SEHNR and FQNEAQ (reference sequence). Written as DNA, the CDR3 is TGTGCCAGCAGCTTATCCGCGGGACAGCCAAATGAAAAACTGTTTTTT. Amino acid sequence: CASSLSAGQPNEKLFF.

The chain employs TRBV28 and TRBJ1-5; 7 nucleotides align to TRBD1. CDR1 is MDHEN, CDR2 SYDVKM, per germline. The CDR3 runs 17 residues. The V gene end was trimmed by 1 base and the J gene end by 4 bases; junction bases not matched to a gene: 10. CDR3 in amino acids: CASSLYSTGVGNQPQHF. CDR3 coding DNA: TGTGCCAGCAGTTTATACTCCACAGGGGTGGGAAATCAGCCCCAGCATTTT.